What follows describes a single T cell receptor beta chain. The CDR3 is made up of 13 amino acids. Germline-derived CDR1 and CDR2 are KGHDR and SFDVKD. V was pared by 4 bases and J by 8 bases, with 11 bases between. These data originate in a study of blood T cell repertoires in COVID-19. Study context: Sources were T cells, B-cell-depleted T cells, or PBMCs; the material itself was cDNA or gDNA.

As processed by the authors: Estimation of nucleated cell counts relied on the amplification of reference gene primers. Libraries were prepared by immunoSEQ multiplex PCR; TCRdb keeps only in-frame clonotypes and omits some of them. That table gives V, J and clone size, and the DNA gave D and trimming. The table shows 110,000 or so clones, with 85% to 90% occurring only once. The sequenced sample consisted of peripheral blood. This chain links TRBV24-1 with TRBJ2-1, with a possible D match to TRBD2 (7 bases). This clonotype was sampled from a woman in her fifties or sixties with COVID-19, enrolled during active disease. The CDR3: CATSEGGLDEQFF. CDR3 coding DNA: TGTGCCACCAGTGAGGGGGGGCTCGATGAGCAGTTCTTC.